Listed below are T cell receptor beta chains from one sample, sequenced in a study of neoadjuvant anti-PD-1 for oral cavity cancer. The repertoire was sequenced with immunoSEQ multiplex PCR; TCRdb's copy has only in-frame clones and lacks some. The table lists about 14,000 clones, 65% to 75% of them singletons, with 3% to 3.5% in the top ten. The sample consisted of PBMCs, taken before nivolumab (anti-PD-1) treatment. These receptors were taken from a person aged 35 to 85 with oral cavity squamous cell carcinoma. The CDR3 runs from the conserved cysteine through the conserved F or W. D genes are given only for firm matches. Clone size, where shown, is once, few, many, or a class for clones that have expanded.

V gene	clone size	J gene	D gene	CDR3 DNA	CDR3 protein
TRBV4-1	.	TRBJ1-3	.	TGCGCCAGCAGCCGGATCCCCGGTCAGGGCCTATCTGGAAACACCATATATTTT	CASSRIPGQGLSGNTIYF
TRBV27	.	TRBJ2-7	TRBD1	TGTGCCAGCAGCCTTACATCCCCTCAGACAGGGGGTTTCTACGAGCAGTACTTC	CASSLTSPQTGGFYEQYF
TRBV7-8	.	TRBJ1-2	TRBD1	TGTGCCAGCAGCTTATCGGACAGGGCCTATGGCTACACCTTC	CASSLSDRAYGYTF
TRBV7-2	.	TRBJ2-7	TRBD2	TGTGCCAGCAGCTTAACGGGACTAGCGGATTACGAGCAGTACTTC	CASSLTGLADYEQYF
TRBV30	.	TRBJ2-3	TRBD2	TGTGCCTGGGGGAGACTAGCGGGGGTTGTATTGACAGATACGCAGTATTTT	CAWGRLAGVVLTDTQYF
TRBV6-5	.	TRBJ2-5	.	TGTGCCAGCATGAGCGCGCCGTACCAAGAGACCCAGTACTTC	CASMSAPYQETQYF
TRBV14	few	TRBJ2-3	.	TGTGCCAGCAGCCAAGAAGGTCCGGGCCTAAGCACAGATACGCAGTATTTT	CASSQEGPGLSTDTQYF
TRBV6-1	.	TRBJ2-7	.	TGTGCCAGCAGTGAAGTAAAAAACCCCGGAGTAGCGGCCTACGAGCAGTACTTC	CASSEVKNPGVAAYEQYF
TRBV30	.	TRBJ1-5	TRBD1	TGTGCCTGGGCCGGGACAGGTTTTAGTCAGCCCCAGCATTTT	CAWAGTGFSQPQHF
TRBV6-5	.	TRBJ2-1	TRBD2	TGTGCCAGCAGTTACTACCACAATAGCGGGAGCAATGAGCAGTTCTTC	CASSYYHNSGSNEQFF
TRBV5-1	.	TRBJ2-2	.	TGCGCCAGCCGCGGGGAGCTGTTTTTT	CASRGELFF
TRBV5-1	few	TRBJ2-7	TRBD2	TGCGCCAGCAGCTTGCAGGTGTCCGGGACTAGCGTCCCCTACGAGCAGTACTTC	CASSLQVSGTSVPYEQYF
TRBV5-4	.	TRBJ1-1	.	TGTGCCAGCAGCTTGTCTGTGGGGGGCACTGAAGCTTTCTTT	CASSLSVGGTEAFF
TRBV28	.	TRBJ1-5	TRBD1	TGTGCCAGCAGCAGGGGGCTTCAGCCCCAGCATTTT	CASSRGLQPQHF
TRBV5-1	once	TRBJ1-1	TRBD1	TGCGCCAGCGGCCAGGGGGCCTCTGAAGCTTTCTTT	CASGQGASEAFF
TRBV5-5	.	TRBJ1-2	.	TGTGCCAGCAGCTTTAACGGACAGCCTAACTATGGCTACACCTTC	CASSFNGQPNYGYTF
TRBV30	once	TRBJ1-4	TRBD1	TGTGCCTGGAGTGTATGGGACAGGGTAAATGAAAAACTGTTTTTT	CAWSVWDRVNEKLFF
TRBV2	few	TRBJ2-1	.	TGTGCCAGCAGTGGGATGGTTAATGAGCAGTTCTTC	CASSGMVNEQFF
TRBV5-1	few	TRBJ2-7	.	TGCGCCAGCAGCTTGGCCGGGGGCGCGGTCTGGGACGAGCAGTACTTC	CASSLAGGAVWDEQYF
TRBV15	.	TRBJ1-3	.	TGTGCCACCAGCAGAGGCCGAGGAGGCAACACCATATATTTT	CATSRGRGGNTIYF
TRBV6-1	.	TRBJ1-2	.	TGTGCCAGCAGTGAAGCGTCATACAGAAGGGTGGGGGGCTACACCTTC	CASSEASYRRVGGYTF
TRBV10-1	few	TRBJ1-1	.	TGCGCCAGCAGTGAATTCGGGGGCCACACTGAAGCTTTCTTT	CASSEFGGHTEAFF
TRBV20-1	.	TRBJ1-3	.	TGCAGTGCATACTCTGGAAACACCATATATTTT	CSAYSGNTIYF
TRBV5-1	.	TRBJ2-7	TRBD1	TGCGCCAGCAGCTTGGTTGGACAGGGGATCTACGAGCAGTACTTC	CASSLVGQGIYEQYF
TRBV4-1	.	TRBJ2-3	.	TGCGCCAGCAGCCAAATAGCAAGGGGATCTAGCACAGATACGCAGTATTTT	CASSQIARGSSTDTQYF
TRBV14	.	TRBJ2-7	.	TGTGCCAGCAGCCAAGGGGCCCCGGGACATTCTTACGAGCAGTACTTC	CASSQGAPGHSYEQYF
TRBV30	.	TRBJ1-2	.	TGTGCCTGGAGAAAAGGCGGCTACACCTTC	CAWRKGGYTF
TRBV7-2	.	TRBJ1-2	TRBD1	TGTGCCAGCAGCCCGAGGGACAGGGCTTTTTTAGGAGGCTACACCTTC	CASSPRDRAFLGGYTF
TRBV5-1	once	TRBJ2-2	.	TGCGCCAGCAGCTTGTTTGGGGCGAACACCGGGGAGCTGTTTTTT	CASSLFGANTGELFF
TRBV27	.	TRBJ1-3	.	TGTGCCAGCAGTACTCGACAGGGAAACACCATATATTTT	CASSTRQGNTIYF
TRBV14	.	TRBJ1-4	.	TGTGCCAGCAGCCAAGATATGGGGGAGAGGGGTGAAAAACTGTTTTTT	CASSQDMGERGEKLFF
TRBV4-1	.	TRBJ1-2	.	TGCGCCAGCAGCCCTCGCCCTATAACCCACTATGGCTACACCTTC	CASSPRPITHYGYTF
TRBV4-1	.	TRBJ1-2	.	TGCGCCAGCAGCCAAGGAGACTTCTATGGCTACACCTTC	CASSQGDFYGYTF
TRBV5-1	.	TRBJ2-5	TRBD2	TGCGCCAGCAGCTTGAGCCCCGGGACTAGCGGGAGTTGGGCGACCCAGTACTTC	CASSLSPGTSGSWATQYF
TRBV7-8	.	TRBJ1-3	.	TGTGCCAGCAGCTTTCGGAGGGACTCTGGAAACACCATATATTTT	CASSFRRDSGNTIYF
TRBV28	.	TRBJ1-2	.	TGTGCCAGCAGTTTATTCGCAGACGGGACTAACTATGGCTACACCTTC	CASSLFADGTNYGYTF
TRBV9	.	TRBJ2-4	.	TGTGCCAGCAGCGTAGGGGACTTTCAAAACATTCAGTACTTC	CASSVGDFQNIQYF